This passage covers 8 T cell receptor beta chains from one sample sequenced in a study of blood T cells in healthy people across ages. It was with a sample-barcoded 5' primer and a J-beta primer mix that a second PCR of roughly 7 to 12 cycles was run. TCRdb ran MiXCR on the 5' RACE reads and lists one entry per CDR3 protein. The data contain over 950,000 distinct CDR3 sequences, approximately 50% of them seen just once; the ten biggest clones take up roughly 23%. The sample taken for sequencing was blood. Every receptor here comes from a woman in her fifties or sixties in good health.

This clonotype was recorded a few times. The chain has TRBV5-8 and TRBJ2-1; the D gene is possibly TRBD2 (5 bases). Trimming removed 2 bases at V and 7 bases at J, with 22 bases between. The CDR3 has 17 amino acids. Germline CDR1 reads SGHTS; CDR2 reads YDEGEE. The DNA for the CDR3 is TGTGCCAGCAGCTTAGCGAGGGCGCTCCTCTTTACGAATGAGCAGTTCTTC. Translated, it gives CASSLARALLFTNEQFF.

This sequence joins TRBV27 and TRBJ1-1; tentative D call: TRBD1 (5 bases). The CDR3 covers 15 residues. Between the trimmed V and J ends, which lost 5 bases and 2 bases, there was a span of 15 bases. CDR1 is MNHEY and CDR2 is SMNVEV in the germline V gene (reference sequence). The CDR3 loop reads CASSPRQSPNTEAFF. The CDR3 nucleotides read TGTGCCAGCAGTCCGAGACAGAGCCCTAACACTGAAGCTTTCTTT.

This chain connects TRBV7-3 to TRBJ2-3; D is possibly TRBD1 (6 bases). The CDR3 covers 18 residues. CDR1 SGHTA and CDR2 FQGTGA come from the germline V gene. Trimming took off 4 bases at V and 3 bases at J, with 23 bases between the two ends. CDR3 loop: CASSYQPQGRVITDTQYF. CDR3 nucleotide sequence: TGTGCCAGCAGCTACCAACCACAGGGCAGGGTAATAACAGATACGCAGTATTTT.

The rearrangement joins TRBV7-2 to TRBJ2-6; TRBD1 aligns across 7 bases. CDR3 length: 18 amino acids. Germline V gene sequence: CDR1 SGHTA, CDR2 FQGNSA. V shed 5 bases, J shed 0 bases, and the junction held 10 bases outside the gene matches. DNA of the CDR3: TGTGCCAGCAGCAGCCGACAGGGTACTAGCTCTGGGGCCAACGTCCTGACTTTC. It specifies CASSSRQGTSSGANVLTF.

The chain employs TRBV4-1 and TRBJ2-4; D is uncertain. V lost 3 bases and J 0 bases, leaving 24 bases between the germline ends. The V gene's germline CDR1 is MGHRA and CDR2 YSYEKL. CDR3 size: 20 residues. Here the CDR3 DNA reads TGCGCCAGCAGCCACTACACGTTGGGGTTCGGTGGAATAGCCAAAAACATTCAGTACTTC. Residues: CASSHYTLGFGGIAKNIQYF.

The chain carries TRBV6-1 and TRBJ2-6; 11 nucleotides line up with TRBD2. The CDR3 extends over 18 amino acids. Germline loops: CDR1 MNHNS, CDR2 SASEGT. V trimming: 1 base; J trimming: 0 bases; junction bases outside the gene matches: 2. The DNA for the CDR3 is TGTGCCAGCAGTGAAGTAGCGGGAGGGAACTCTGGGGCCAACGTCCTGACTTTC. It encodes CASSEVAGGNSGANVLTF.

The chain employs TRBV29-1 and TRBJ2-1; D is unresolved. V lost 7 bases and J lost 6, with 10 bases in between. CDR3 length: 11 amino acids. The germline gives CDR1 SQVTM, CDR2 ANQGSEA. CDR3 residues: CSGKRSNEQFF. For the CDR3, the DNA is TGCAGCGGAAAACGTTCCAATGAGCAGTTCTTC.

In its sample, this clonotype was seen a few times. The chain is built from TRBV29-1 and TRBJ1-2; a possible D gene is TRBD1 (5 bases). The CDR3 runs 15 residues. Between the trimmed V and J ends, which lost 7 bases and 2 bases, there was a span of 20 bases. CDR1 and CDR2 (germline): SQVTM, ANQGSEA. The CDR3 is CSAHVPGRDNYGYTF. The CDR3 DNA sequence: TGCAGCGCCCACGTCCCGGGACGGGACAACTATGGCTACACCTTC.